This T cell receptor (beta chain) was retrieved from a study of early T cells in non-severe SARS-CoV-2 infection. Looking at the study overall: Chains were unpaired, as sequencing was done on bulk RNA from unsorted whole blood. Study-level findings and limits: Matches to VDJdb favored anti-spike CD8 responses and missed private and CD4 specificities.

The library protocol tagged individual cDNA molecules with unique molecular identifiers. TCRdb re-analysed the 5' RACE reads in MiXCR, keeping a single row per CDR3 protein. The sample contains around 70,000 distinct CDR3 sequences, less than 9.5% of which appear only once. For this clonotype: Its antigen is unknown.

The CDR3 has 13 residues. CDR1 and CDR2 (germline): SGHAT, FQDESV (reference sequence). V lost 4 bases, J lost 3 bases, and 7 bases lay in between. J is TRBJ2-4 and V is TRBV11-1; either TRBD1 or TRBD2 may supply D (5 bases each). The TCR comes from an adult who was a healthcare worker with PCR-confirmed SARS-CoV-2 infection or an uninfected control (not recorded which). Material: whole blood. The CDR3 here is CASSWDDKNIQYF. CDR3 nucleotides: TGTGCCAGCAGCTGGGACGACAAAAACATTCAGTACTTC.